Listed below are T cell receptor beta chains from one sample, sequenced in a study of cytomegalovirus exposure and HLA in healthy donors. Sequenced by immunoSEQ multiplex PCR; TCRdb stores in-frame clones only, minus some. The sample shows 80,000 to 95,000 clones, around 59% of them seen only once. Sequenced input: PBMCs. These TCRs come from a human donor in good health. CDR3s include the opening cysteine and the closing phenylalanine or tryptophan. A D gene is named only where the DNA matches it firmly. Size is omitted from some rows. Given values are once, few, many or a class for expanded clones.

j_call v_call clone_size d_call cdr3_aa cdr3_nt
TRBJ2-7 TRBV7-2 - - CASSLHREGEQYF TGTGCCAGCAGCTTACACAGGGAGGGCGAGCAGTACTTC
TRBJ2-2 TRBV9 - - CASSVLGRGMTGELFF TGTGCCAGCAGCGTATTAGGCAGGGGAATGACCGGGGAGCTGTTTTTT
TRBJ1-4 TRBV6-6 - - CASSSGTRREKLFF TGTGCCAGCAGTTCCGGGACTAGGCGTGAAAAACTGTTTTTT
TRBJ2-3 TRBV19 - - CASTLSGTSVTDTQYF TGTGCCAGTACCCTTTCCGGGACTTCCGTCACAGATACGCAGTATTTT
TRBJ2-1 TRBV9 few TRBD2 CASSGLAGGFNEQFF TGTGCCAGCAGCGGACTAGCGGGGGGCTTCAATGAGCAGTTCTTC
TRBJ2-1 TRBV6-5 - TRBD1 CASSTGTDTEQFF TGTGCCAGCAGCACCGGGACAGACACTGAGCAGTTCTTC
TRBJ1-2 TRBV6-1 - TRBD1 CASSGTGGNYGYTF TGTGCCAGCTCAGGGACAGGAGGTAACTATGGCTACACCTTC
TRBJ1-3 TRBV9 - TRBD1 CASSVEGPGTVIPERNTIYF TGTGCCAGCAGCGTAGAAGGCCCTGGGACAGTAATTCCCGAACGTAACACCATATATTTT
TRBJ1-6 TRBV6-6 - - CASSYGVSGSPLHF TGTGCCAGCAGTTACGGGGTATCGGGGTCACCCCTCCACTTT
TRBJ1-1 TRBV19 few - CASSIERGLIMNTEAFF TGTGCCAGTAGTATAGAGCGGGGCCTGATTATGAACACTGAAGCTTTCTTT
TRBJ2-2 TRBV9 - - CASSVGENTGELFF TGTGCCAGCAGCGTAGGGGAGAATACCGGGGAGCTGTTTTTT
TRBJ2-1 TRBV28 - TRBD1 CASLTPGTGGMAYNEQFF TGTGCCAGCCTGACCCCGGGAACAGGGGGAATGGCCTACAATGAGCAGTTCTTC
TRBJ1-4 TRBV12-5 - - CASGFSIVAGIHEKLFF TGTGCTAGTGGTTTCTCGATAGTGGCGGGAATACATGAAAAACTGTTTTTT
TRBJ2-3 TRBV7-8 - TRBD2 CASSRTSGGASDTQYF TGTGCCAGCAGTCGGACTAGCGGGGGGGCATCGGATACGCAGTATTTT
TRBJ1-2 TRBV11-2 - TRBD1 CASSAPRQGVCGYTF TGTGCCAGCAGCGCCCCTCGCCAGGGGGTCTGTGGCTACACCTTC
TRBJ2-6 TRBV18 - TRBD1 CASSPRLTGQGLPSGANVLTF TGTGCCAGCTCACCCCGGTTAACGGGACAGGGATTACCCTCTGGGGCCAACGTCCTGACTTTC
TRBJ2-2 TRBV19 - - CASSSQENTGELFF TGTGCCAGTAGTTCACAGGAAAACACCGGGGAGCTGTTTTTT